This paragraph reports one TCR beta chain. Antigen: not known. This sample stems from a study of cytomegalovirus exposure and HLA in healthy donors. Study-level findings and limits: In vitro confirmation showed three CMV-associated chains to be CMV antigen specific. Across donors, most TCRs were seen rarely, yet some public ones were widespread. First-cohort TCR clusters tended to co-occur in the roughly 130 validation repertoires, a later analysis found. Diagnosis of cytomegalovirus status made by the classifier reportedly showed high specificity and sensitivity.

Looked up from germline, CDR1 is MNHEY and CDR2 is SVGAGI. V gave up 2 bases and J gave up 10 bases, with 12 bases separating them. The CDR3 extends over 14 amino acids. Libraries were prepared by immunoSEQ multiplex PCR; TCRdb keeps only in-frame clonotypes and omits some of them. The repertoire holds tens of thousands of clones, with under 95% as singletons. Sequencing was carried out using PBMCs. V is TRBV6-5 and J is TRBJ1-6; D is perhaps TRBD1 (6 bases). The clonotype was recovered from a woman younger than 35 in good health and CMV-seronegative. CDR3 nucleotide sequence: TGTGCCAGCAGTTACGGTTGGGGGCAATCACCCCTCCACTTT. Its translation is CASSYGWGQSPLHF.